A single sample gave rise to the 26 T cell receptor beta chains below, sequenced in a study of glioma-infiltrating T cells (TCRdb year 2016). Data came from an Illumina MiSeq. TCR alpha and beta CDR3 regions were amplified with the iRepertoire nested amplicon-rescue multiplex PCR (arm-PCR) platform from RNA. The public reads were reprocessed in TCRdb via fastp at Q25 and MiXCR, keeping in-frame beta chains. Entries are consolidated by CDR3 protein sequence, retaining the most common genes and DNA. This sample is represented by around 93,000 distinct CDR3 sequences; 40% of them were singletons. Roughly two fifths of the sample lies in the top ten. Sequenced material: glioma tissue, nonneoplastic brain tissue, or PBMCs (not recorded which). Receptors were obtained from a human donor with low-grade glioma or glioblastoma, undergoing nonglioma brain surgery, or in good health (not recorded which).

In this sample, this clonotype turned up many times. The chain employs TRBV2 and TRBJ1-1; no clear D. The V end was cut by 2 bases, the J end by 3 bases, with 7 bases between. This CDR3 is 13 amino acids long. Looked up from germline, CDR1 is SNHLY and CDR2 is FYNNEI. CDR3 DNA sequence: TGTGCCAGCAGTGAACACGGGCACACTGAAGCTTTCTTT. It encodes CASSEHGHTEAFF.

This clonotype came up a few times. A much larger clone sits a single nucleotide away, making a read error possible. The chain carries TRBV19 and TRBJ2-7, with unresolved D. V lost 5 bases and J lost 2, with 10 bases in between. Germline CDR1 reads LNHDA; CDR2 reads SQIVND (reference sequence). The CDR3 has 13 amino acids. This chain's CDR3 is CASSFPGAYEQYF. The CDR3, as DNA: TGTGCCAGTAGTTTCCCCGGCGCCTACGAGCAGTACTTC.

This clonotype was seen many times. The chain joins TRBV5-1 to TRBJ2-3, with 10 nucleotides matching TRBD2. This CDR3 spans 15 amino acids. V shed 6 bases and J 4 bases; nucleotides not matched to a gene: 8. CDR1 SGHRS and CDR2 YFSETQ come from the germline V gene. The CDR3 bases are TGCGCCAGCACAACTAGCGGGATTGTCGCAGATACGCAGTATTTT. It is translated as CASTTSGIVADTQYF.

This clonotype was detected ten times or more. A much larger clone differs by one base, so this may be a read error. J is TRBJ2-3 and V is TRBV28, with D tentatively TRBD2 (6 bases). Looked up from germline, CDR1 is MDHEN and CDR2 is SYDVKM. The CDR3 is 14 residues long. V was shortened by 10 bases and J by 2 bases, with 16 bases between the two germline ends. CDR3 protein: CANSGRVHTDTQYF. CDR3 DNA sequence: TGTGCCAACAGCGGGCGGGTACACACAGATACGCAGTATTTT.

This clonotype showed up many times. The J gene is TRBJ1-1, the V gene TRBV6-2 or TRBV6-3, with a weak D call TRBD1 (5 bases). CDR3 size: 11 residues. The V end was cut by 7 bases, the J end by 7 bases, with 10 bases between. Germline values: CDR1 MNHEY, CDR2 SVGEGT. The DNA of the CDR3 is TGTGCCAGCACCTTTCAGGGTGAAGCTTTCTTT. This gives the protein CASTFQGEAFF.

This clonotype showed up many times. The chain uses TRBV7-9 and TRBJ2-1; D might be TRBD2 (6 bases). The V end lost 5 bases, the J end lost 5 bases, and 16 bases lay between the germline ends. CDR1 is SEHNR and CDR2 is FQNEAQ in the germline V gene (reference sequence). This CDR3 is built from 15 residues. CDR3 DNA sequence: TGTGCCAGCAGCCGGGGGAATGCGGAGAACAATGAGCAGTTCTTC. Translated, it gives CASSRGNAENNEQFF. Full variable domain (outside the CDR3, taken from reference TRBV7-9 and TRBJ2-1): DTGVSQNPRHKITKRGQNVTFRCDPISEHNRLYWYRQTLGQGPEFLTYFQNEAQLEKSRLLSDRFSAERPKGSFSTLEIQRTEQGDSAMYLCASSRGNAENNEQFFGPGTRLTVL.

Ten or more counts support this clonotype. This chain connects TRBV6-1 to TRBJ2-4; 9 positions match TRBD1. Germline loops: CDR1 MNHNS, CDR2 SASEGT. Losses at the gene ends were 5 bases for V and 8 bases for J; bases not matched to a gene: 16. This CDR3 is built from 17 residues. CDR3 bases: TGTGCCAGCAGTTCAGCCCGGCTGGACAGGGGAGGGCACATTCAGTACTTC. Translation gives CASSSARLDRGGHIQYF.

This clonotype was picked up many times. The CDR3 DNA follows: TGTGCCAGCAGCCAAGATGGGCCGGCCGGGCAGTACTTC. Encoded protein: CASSQDGPAGQYF. This chain connects TRBV3-1 to TRBJ2-7; D call uncertain. Trimming removed 0 bases from V and 9 bases from J, with 12 bases in between. This CDR3 contains 13 residues. From germline, CDR1 is LGHDT and CDR2 YNNKEL (reference sequence).

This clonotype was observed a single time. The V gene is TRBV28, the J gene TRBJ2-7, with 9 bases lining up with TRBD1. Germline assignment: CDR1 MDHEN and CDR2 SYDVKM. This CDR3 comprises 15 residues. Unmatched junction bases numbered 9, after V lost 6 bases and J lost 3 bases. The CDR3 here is CASSSMGTGLYEQYF. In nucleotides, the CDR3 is TGTGCCAGCAGCTCCATGGGGACAGGGCTCTACGAGCAGTACTTC. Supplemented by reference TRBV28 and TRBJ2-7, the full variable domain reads DVKVTQSSRYLVKRTGEKVFLECVQDMDHENMFWYRQDPGLGLRLIYFSYDVKMKEKGDIPEGYSVSREKKERFSLILESASTNQTSMYLCASSSMGTGLYEQYFGPGTRLTVT.

For the CDR3, the DNA is TGTGCCACCAGAAGGCACGGACTCGATGAGCAGTTCTTC. Its protein product is CATRRHGLDEQFF. The chain couples TRBV15 to TRBJ2-1; tentatively, D is TRBD2 (5 bases). V lost 6 bases, J lost 8 bases, and 14 bases lay in between. Germline CDR1 LNHNV, CDR2 YYDKDF (reference sequence). This CDR3 is built from 13 residues.

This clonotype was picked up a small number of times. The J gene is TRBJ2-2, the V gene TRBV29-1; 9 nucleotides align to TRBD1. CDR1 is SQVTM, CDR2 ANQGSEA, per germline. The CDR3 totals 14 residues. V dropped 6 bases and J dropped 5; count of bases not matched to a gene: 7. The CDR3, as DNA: TGCAGCGTCTTAGGGACAGGGAGGACCGGGGAGCTGTTTTTT. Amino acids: CSVLGTGRTGELFF.

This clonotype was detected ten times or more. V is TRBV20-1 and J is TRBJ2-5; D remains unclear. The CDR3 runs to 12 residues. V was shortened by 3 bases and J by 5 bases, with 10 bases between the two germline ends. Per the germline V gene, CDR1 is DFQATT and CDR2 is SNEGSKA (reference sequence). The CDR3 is CSASSVGETQYF. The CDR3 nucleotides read TGCAGTGCTAGTTCCGTAGGGGAGACCCAGTACTTC.

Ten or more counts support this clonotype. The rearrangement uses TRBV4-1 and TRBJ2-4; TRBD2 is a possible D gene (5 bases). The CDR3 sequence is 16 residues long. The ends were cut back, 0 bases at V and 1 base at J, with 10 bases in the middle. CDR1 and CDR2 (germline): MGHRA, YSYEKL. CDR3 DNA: TGCGCCAGCAGCCAAGAGCCGGGGATGGCCAAAAACATTCAGTACTTC. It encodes CASSQEPGMAKNIQYF.

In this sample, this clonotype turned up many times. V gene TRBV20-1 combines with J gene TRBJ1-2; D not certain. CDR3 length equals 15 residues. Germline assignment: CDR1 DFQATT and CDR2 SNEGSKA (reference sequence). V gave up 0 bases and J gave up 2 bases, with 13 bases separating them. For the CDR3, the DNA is TGCAGTGCTAGAGATCTCAGTGGCAGGAACTATGGCTACACCTTC. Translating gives CSARDLSGRNYGYTF.

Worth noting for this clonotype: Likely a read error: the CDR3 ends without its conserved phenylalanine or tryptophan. Here the CDR3 DNA reads TGTGCCAGCAGCTTGGATATGGGACAGGGGGCTTACGAGCAGTACCTC. It encodes CASSLDMGQGAYEQYL. J is TRBJ2-5 and V is TRBV5-4, with TRBD1 matching 12 bases. The better agreement between TRBJ2-7 and the DNA end casts doubt on the J call. This CDR3 spans 16 amino acids. CDR1 and CDR2 (germline): SGHNT, YYREEE (reference sequence).

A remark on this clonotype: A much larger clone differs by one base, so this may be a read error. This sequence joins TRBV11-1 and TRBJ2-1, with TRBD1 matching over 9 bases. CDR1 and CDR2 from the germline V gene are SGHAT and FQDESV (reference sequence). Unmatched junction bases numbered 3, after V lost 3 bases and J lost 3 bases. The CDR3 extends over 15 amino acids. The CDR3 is CASSLGTGSYNEQFF. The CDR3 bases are TGTGCCAGCAGCTTGGGGACAGGGAGCTACAATGAGCAGTTCTTC.

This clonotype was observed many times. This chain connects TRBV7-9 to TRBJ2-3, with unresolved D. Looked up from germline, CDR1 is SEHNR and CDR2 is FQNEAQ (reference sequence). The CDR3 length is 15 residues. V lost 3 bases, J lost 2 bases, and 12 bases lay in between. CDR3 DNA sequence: TGTGCCAGCAGCTTGCTGGGCAGGACCACAGATACGCAGTATTTT. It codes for CASSLLGRTTDTQYF.

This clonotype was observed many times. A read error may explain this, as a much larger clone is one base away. The CDR3: CASSRRATGGTEAFF. DNA for the CDR3: TGTGCCAGCAGCAGACGAGCAACAGGGGGTACTGAAGCTTTCTTT. The chain combines TRBV28 with TRBJ1-1, with TRBD1 matching over 8 bases. The CDR3 sequence is 15 residues long. CDR1 is MDHEN, CDR2 SYDVKM, per germline. Trimming at V came to 6 bases and at J to 5 bases, leaving 11 bases not matched to a gene.

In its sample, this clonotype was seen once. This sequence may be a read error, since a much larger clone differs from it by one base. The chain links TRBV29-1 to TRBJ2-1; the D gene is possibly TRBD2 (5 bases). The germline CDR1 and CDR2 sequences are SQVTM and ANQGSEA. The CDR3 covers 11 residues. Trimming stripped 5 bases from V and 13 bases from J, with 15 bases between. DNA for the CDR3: TGCAGCGTTCACGGGGTAGAGACCCAGTTCTTC. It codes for CSVHGVETQFF.

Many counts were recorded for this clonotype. This CDR3 is CASSLSAGGWNEQFF. In DNA form, the CDR3 reads TGTGCCAGCAGTTTATCGGCAGGGGGATGGAATGAGCAGTTCTTC. The chain employs TRBV28 and TRBJ2-1; 7 bases align to TRBD1. V shed 1 base and J 7 bases; nucleotides not matched to a gene: 7. Germline V gives CDR1 MDHEN, CDR2 SYDVKM. The CDR3 is made up of 15 amino acids.

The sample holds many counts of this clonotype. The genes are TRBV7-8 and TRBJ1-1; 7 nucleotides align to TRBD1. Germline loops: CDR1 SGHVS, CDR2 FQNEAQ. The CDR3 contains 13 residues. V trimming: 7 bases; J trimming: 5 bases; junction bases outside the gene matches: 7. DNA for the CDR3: TGTGCCAGCATCAGACAGGGTTGGACTGAAGCTTTCTTT. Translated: CASIRQGWTEAFF. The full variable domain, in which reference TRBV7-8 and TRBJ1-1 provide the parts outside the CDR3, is GAGVSQSPRYKVAKRGQDVALRCDPISGHVSLFWYQQALGQGPEFLTYFQNEAQLDKSGLPSDRFFAERPEGSVSTLKIQRTQQEDSAVYLCASIRQGWTEAFFGQGTRLTVV.

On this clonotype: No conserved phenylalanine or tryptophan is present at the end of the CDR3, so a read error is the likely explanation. The CDR3 region is CASRGTGLGPNHPQHS. The DNA for the CDR3 is TGTGCCAGCAGGGGGACAGGGTTGGGACCCAATCATCCCCAGCATTCT. The chain links TRBV27 to TRBJ1-5; 9 bases agree with TRBD1. The CDR3 covers 16 residues. Germline CDR1 and CDR2: MNHEY and SMNVEV (reference sequence).

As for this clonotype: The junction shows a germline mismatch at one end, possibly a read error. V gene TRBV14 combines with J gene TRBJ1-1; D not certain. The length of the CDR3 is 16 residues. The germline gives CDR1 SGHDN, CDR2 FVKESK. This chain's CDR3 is CASSQVSLIMGTEALF. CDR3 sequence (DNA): TGTGCCAGCAGCCAAGTCTCCTTAATTATGGGCACTGAAGCTCTCTTT.

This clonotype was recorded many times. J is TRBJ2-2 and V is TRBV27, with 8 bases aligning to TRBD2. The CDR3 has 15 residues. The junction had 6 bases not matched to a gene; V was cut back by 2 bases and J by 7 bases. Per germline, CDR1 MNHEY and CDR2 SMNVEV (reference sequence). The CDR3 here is CASSLNGRAFGELFF. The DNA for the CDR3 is TGTGCCAGCAGTTTAAACGGGAGGGCCTTCGGGGAGCTGTTTTTT.

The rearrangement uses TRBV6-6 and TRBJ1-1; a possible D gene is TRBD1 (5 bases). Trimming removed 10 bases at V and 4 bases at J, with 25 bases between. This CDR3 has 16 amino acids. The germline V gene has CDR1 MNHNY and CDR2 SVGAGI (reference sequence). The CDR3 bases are TGTGCCATAGGGGAGAGGGCGGGGGGGAGAAGCACTGAAGCTTTCTTT. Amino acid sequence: CAIGERAGGRSTEAFF.

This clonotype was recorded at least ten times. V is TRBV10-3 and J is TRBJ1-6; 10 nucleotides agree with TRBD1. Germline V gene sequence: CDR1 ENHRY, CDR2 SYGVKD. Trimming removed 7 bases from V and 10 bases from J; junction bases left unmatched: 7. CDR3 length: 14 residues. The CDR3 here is CAIKRGTGVSPLHF. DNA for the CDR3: TGTGCCATCAAGAGGGGGACAGGGGTATCACCCCTCCACTTT.